This record concerns one TCR beta chain sequence. Its target is not known. Germline values: CDR1 SGHRS, CDR2 YFSETQ. The CDR3 covers 13 residues. V was shortened by 0 bases and J by 6 bases, with 10 bases between the two germline ends. The sample originates from a study of T-cell memory formation after mild COVID-19. Study information: For the most part, TCR clusters were specific to one donor. Study-level findings and limits: That cross-reactive memory joined was suggested by some responding clones appearing in pre-infection memory. Largely, contracting CD4+ clones fell within CM and EM, and contracting CD8+ clones within EMRA. Contracting clones from day 15 to 85 showed balanced CD4/CD8; later expanders favored CD4+.

TCRdb redid the calling of the 5' RACE reads with MiXCR, one entry per CDR3 protein. Seen here are around 400,000 distinct CDR3 sequences, 20% to 30% observed once, and the top ten hold around 9.5%. This TCR was sampled from an adult woman who had mild COVID-19 (a few samples of this study predate the infection). Cell type and time point are not known. The chain uses TRBV5-1 and TRBJ2-7; maybe TRBD1 (6 bases). The sequencing sample was made of PBMCs or a T cell subset sorted from them (not recorded which). The CDR3 nucleotides are TGCGCCAGCAGCTTGGCAACAGGGTCCGAGCAGTACTTC. This encodes CASSLATGSEQYF.